Described below is a single T cell receptor beta chain sequence and its context. The data are from a study of blood T cell repertoires in COVID-19. The wider study: COVID-19 samples collected from the United States, Italy and Spain covered acute and convalescent phases. T cells, B-cell-depleted T cells, or PBMCs provided the cDNA or gDNA that served as material.

V shed 3 bases and J 4 bases; nucleotides not matched to a gene: 11. Germline lookup yields CDR1 SGHTA and CDR2 FQGNSA. The CDR3 is 16 amino acids. Original handling: Researchers report that nucleated cell counts were estimated from reference gene primer amplification. Clones were read by immunoSEQ multiplex PCR, and TCRdb kept only the in-frame ones, dropping some. V and J calls and clone size are as listed in that table; D and trimming were resolved from the DNA. The repertoire consists of over 300,000 clones, with about 83% occurring once and the leading ten covering about 1.6%. The J gene is TRBJ2-7, the V gene TRBV7-2; 8 bases align to TRBD1. The source material was peripheral blood. This clonotype originated in a woman in her 50s with acute or convalescent COVID-19. Here the CDR3 reads CASSLTGANSPYEQYF. CDR3 DNA sequence: TGTGCCAGCAGCTTGACAGGGGCAAATTCCCCATACGAGCAGTACTTC.